The clone carrying this T cell receptor beta chain came up a few times. The sample belongs to a study of blood T cells in healthy people across ages. The CDR3 is made up of 16 amino acids. The ends were cut back, 3 bases at V and 13 bases at J, with 25 bases in the middle. Germline CDR1 reads SNHLY; CDR2 reads FYNNEI. Primed by a sample-barcoded 5' primer and a J-beta primer mix, a second PCR proceeded for about 7 to 11 cycles. A 12-random-nucleotide template-switch adaptor tagged each cDNA molecule. TCRdb re-called the 5' RACE reads with MiXCR, one entry per CDR3 protein. The data show about 650,000 distinct CDR3 sequences, about 51% seen once.

The source is a woman of 80 years or more in good health. Sequenced: blood. The gene calls are TRBV2 and TRBJ2-4; the D gene could be TRBD1 or TRBD2 (6 bases each). This chain's CDR3 is CASSDLLDGGGKVQYF. In nucleotides, the CDR3 is TGTGCCAGCAGTGACTTATTGGACGGGGGCGGAAAAGTACAGTACTTC. Full variable domain (remainder filled in from reference TRBV2 and TRBJ2-4): EPEVTQTPSHQVTQMGQEVILRCVPISNHLYFYWYRQILGQKVEFLVSFYNNEISEKSEIFDDQFSVERPDGSNFTLKIRSTKLEDSAMYFCASSDLLDGGGKVQYFGAGTRLSVL.